These T cell receptor beta chains were read from a single sample in a study of technical replicates of blood from a handful of donors. Method: immunoSEQ multiplex PCR; TCRdb's copy keeps in-frame clones and lacks some. The sample has 85,000 or so clones; 94% are singletons. Sequenced: T cells isolated from PBMCs. The receptor set was obtained from a human donor in good health. Each CDR3 is given with its conserved first and last residue. D genes are given only for firm matches. Where a row states a size, it is once, few, many or the class of an expanded clone; other rows omit it.

D gene,clone size,J gene,V gene,CDR3 DNA,CDR3 protein
NA,NA,TRBJ2-3,TRBV11-2,TGTGCCAGCAGCTTACTGGGGCCAGAGTATTTT,CASSLLGPEYF
TRBD2,NA,TRBJ2-3,TRBV28,TGTGCCAGCAGTAGAGGACTAGCGGGGCACACAGATACGCAGTATTTT,CASSRGLAGHTDTQYF
NA,NA,TRBJ2-7,TRBV19,TGTGCCAGTAGTATTCGGCGGGGCTTCTACGAGCAGTACTTC,CASSIRRGFYEQYF
NA,NA,TRBJ1-1,TRBV10-1,TGCGCCCACCGCGGGGGGGAGGAAGCTTTCTTT,CAHRGGEEAFF
TRBD1,once,TRBJ2-2,TRBV5-1,TGCGCCAGTTCGGGACAGAGCACCGGGGAGCTGTTTTTT,CASSGQSTGELFF
NA,NA,TRBJ1-5,TRBV7-9,TGTGCCAGCAGCTTAATGGAGAGGACAGATAGCAATCAGCCCCAGCATTTT,CASSLMERTDSNQPQHF
NA,NA,TRBJ2-5,TRBV10-2,TGCGCCAGCACCGAGTACCAAGAGACCCAGTACTTC,CASTEYQETQYF
NA,NA,TRBJ2-2,TRBV6-4,TGTGCCAGCAGTGATGGATTAAGGGGAAGGGCCGGGGAGCTGTTTTTT,CASSDGLRGRAGELFF
TRBD1,NA,TRBJ1-6,TRBV27,TGTGCCAGCAGCCCCTACCCGGGACAGGGATATTCACCCCTCCACTTT,CASSPYPGQGYSPLHF
NA,NA,TRBJ2-3,TRBV6-1,TGTGCCAGCAGTGTCTCCCCAGATACGCAGTATTTT,CASSVSPDTQYF
TRBD1,NA,TRBJ1-5,TRBV18,TGTGCCAGCTCACCCGCGGGACAGGAGGCCCCTAATCAGCCCCAGCATTTT,CASSPAGQEAPNQPQHF
TRBD1,NA,TRBJ1-5,TRBV6-6,TGTGCCAGCAGCTTACAGGGGACTAGCAATCAGCCCCAGCATTTT,CASSLQGTSNQPQHF
TRBD1,NA,TRBJ1-4,TRBV9,TGTGCCAGCAGCACAGCAGGGGGGCTAGAGGAAAAACTGTTTTTT,CASSTAGGLEEKLFF
NA,once,TRBJ2-7,TRBV6-6,TGTGCCAGCACCCCGGGAACGCGCCTAATCTCCTACGAGCAGTACTTC,CASTPGTRLISYEQYF
TRBD1,NA,TRBJ1-2,TRBV2,TGTGCCAGCAGAGGACAGGGTATGCATGGCTACACCTTC,CASRGQGMHGYTF
TRBD1,once,TRBJ2-5,TRBV7-6,TGTGCCAGCAGCTTACGGACAGGGTACCAAGAGACCCAGTACTTC,CASSLRTGYQETQYF
TRBD1,NA,TRBJ1-2,TRBV29-1,TGCAGCGTGGGAACAGGGGTAGCTCGAGGCTACACCTTC,CSVGTGVARGYTF
TRBD2,once,TRBJ2-5,TRBV6-1,TGTGCCAGCCAACCGGGACTAGCGGTGGAGACCCAGTACTTC,CASQPGLAVETQYF
NA,NA,TRBJ1-2,TRBV5-4,TGTGCCAGCAGCCTGGATGGAGGTAGAGCTAACTATGGCTACACCTTC,CASSLDGGRANYGYTF
NA,NA,TRBJ1-4,TRBV30,TGTGCCTGGAGTGCTCACCCGCTTAGAGGGTCTAATGAAAAACTGTTTTTT,CAWSAHPLRGSNEKLFF
TRBD1,NA,TRBJ2-2,TRBV6-1,TGTGCCGGGACCGGGACAGGGCTCACCGGGGAGCTGTTTTTT,CAGTGTGLTGELFF
TRBD1,NA,TRBJ2-7,TRBV12-5,TGTGCTAGTGGTTTGGTAGTCGGACAGGGTTCCTACGAGCAGTACTTC,CASGLVVGQGSYEQYF
NA,NA,TRBJ2-7,TRBV20-1,TGCAGTGCTCGAATGGGCGACCCATCGGCGTTC,CSARMGDPSAF
TRBD1,once,TRBJ2-5,TRBV2,TGTGCCAGCTTCCGGACAGGGAGGGAGACCCAGTACTTC,CASFRTGRETQYF
NA,NA,TRBJ2-7,TRBV4-2,TGTGCCAGCAGCCAAGGAGGTTACGAGCAGTACTTC,CASSQGGYEQYF
TRBD1,NA,TRBJ2-5,TRBV18,TGTGCCAGCTCACGGTACACAGGGGTACTGCAGACCCAGTACTTC,CASSRYTGVLQTQYF
NA,NA,TRBJ2-5,TRBV9,TGTGCCAGCAGCCCGTCGGCGGCAGCTCAAGAGACCCAGTACTTC,CASSPSAAAQETQYF
TRBD1,NA,TRBJ1-4,TRBV9,TGTGCCAGCAGCGTAGGACAGGGATTCAGTGAAAAACTGTTTTTT,CASSVGQGFSEKLFF
TRBD1,once,TRBJ1-4,TRBV19,TGTGCCAGTAGTGGCCCCCCGACAGGGTTAGGAGACACAACTAATGAAAAACTGTTTTTT,CASSGPPTGLGDTTNEKLFF
TRBD2,once,TRBJ2-7,TRBV7-9,TGTGCCAGCAGCTCGACTAGCGGGAACCCCTACGAGCAGTACTTC,CASSSTSGNPYEQYF
TRBD1,NA,TRBJ2-7,TRBV5-1,TGCGCCAGCAGCCCACGGGACAGGGGGGACCACGAGCAGTACTTC,CASSPRDRGDHEQYF
NA,once,TRBJ1-3,TRBV9,TGTGCCAGCAGCCCCCCCGGGACGCGTCCGGGGGGCACCATATATTTT,CASSPPGTRPGGTIYF
NA,NA,TRBJ2-2,TRBV5-6,TGTGCCAGCAGCTTAAGGCCTTGGACAGACGAGAACACCGGGGAGCTGTTTTTT,CASSLRPWTDENTGELFF
TRBD1,NA,TRBJ1-4,TRBV27,TGTGCCAGCAGTTCCCTCGGGACAGGGGAGAATGAAAAACTGTTTTTT,CASSSLGTGENEKLFF